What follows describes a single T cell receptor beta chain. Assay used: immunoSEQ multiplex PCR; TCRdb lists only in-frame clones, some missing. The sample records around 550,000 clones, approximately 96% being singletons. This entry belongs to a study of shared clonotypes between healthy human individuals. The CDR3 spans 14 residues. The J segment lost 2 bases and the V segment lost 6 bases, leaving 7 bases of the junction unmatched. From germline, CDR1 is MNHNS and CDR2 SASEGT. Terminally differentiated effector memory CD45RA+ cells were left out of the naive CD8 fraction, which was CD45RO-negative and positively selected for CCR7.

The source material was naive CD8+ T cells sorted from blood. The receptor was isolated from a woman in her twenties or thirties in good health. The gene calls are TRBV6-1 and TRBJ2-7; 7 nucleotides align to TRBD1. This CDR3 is CASRPGQQPYEQYF. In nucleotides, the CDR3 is TGTGCCAGCAGGCCGGGACAGCAGCCCTACGAGCAGTACTTC.